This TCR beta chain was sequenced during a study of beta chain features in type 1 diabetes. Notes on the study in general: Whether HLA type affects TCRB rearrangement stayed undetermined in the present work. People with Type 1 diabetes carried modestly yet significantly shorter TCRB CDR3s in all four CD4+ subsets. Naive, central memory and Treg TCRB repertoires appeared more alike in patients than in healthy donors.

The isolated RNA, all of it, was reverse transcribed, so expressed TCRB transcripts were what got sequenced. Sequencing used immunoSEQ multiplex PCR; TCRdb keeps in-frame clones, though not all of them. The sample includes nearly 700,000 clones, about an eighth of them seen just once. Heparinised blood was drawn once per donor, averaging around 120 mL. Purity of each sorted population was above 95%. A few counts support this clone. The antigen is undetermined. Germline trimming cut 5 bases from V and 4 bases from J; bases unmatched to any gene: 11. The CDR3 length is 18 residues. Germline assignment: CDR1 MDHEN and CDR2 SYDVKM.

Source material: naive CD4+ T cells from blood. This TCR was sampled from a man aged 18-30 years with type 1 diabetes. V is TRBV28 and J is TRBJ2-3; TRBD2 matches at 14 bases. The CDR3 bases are TGTGCCAGCAGTCTCCGACTAGCGGGGGGGATGATTCCAGATACGCAGTATTTT. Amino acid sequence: CASSLRLAGGMIPDTQYF.